Judged by abundance, the clone carrying this TCR beta chain is medium-sized. Its antigen is as yet unknown. After constant-region reverse-primer amplification, full-length variable regions underwent semi-nested PCR with Nested Universal Primer A. TCRdb reprocessed the 5' RACE reads via MiXCR and lists one record per CDR3 protein. The repertoire holds 9,500 to 10,000 distinct CDR3 sequences, with less than 15% as singletons. Treg sorting used a CD4+CD25+CD127-/low gate. The study, taken as a whole, reports: Tumor Treg TCRs overlapped most with tumor naive CD4+ cells. Larger-cohort validation covered only one TCR beta V-J rearrangement. Tumor memory CD4+ T cell TCR gene usage clustered with blood and lymph node memory CD4+ cells and lymph node naive CD4+ cells.

After removal of 3 bases from V and 0 bases from J, the junction contained 6 bases not matched to a gene. Per germline, CDR1 DFQATT and CDR2 SNEGSKA (reference sequence). This CDR3 is built from 15 residues. The V gene is TRBV20-1, the J gene TRBJ2-5, with TRBD2 identical over 8 bases. This receptor was identified in a female donor with breast cancer. The source material was Tregs sorted from blood. CDR3 nucleotides: TGCAGTGCTAGCAGGCCTAGCGGGTACCAAGAGACCCAGTACTTC. This codes for CSASRPSGYQETQYF.